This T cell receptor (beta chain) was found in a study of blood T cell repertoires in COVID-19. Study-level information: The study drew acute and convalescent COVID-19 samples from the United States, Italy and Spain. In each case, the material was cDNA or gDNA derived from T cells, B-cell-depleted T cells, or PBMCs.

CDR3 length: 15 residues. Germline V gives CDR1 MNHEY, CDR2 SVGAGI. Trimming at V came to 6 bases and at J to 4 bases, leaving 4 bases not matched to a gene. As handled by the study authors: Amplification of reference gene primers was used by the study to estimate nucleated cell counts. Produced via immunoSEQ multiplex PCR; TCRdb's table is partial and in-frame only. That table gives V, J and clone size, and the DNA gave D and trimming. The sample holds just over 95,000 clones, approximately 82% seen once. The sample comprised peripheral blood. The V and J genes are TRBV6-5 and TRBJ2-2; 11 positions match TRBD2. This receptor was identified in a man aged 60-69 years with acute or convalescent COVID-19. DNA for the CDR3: TGTGCCAGCAGCCCGACTAGCGGGATCACCGGGGAGCTGTTTTTT. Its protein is CASSPTSGITGELFF.